This TCR beta chain is from a study of molecular identifiers for immune sequencing clone quantification. There are 15 residues in the CDR3. Trimming pared 3 bases from V and 7 bases from J, leaving 19 bases between. Germline-derived CDR1 and CDR2 are KGHSH and LQKENI. Sorted naive CD8 T cells were those defined as CD8+CD4-CCR7+CD45RA+. This clonotype was seen only a few times. TCRdb processed the PCR reads anew with MiXCR; each CDR3 protein has one entry. The sample has about 640,000 distinct CDR3 sequences, about 20% seen once. This chain uses TRBV18 with TRBJ2-7; D gene ambiguous. Source material: naive CD8+ T cells from blood, with Jurkat cell RNA spiked in. Subset indicated: FACS-sorted CD8+CD4-CCR7+CD45RA+ naive T cells. This clonotype was sampled from a human donor in good health. Some libraries in this study had Jurkat cell RNA spiked in. The CDR3 spells CASSPQPQTSREQYF. The CDR3 bases are TGTGCCAGCTCACCGCAACCCCAAACTTCTAGGGAGCAGTACTTC.